Each of the 14 T cell receptor beta chains below was sequenced from the same sample in a study of blood T cell repertoires in COVID-19. The method was immunoSEQ multiplex PCR; TCRdb's version includes in-frame clones alone and lacks a portion of them. In the table there are 150,000 or so clones, 88% of which are singletons. The sequenced material came from peripheral blood. The receptor set was obtained from a human donor in a cohort sampled during active COVID-19.

This clone has a handful of counts. The CDR3 nucleotides are TGTGCCAGCAGCTTAGTTTCGGCCGCGACAGGCATCGAGCAGTACTTC. This gives the protein CASSLVSAATGIEQYF. The gene calls are TRBV11-2 and TRBJ2-7, with D perhaps matching TRBD1 (6 bases). Germline values: CDR1 SGHAT, CDR2 FQNNGV. Trimming left V 1 base short and J 6 bases short, with 19 bases between. This CDR3 has 16 residues.

This clone was recorded only once. The chain couples TRBV14 to TRBJ2-7; 7 bases line up with TRBD2. CDR1 and CDR2 from the germline V gene are SGHDN and FVKESK. CDR3 length: 15 residues. Trimming at V came to 3 bases and at J to 2 bases, leaving 7 bases not matched to a gene. The CDR3 loop reads CASSQDGRPPYEQYF. CDR3 coding DNA: TGTGCCAGCAGCCAGGACGGGAGGCCCCCCTACGAGCAGTACTTC.

The chain recombines TRBV10-1 with TRBJ1-1; 9 bases agree with TRBD1. The CDR3 runs to 16 residues. The V and J ends lost 6 bases and 2 bases, in that order; junction bases with no gene match: 10. Germline V CDR1 and CDR2: WNHNN, SYGVQD (reference sequence). The CDR3 loop reads CASSPDRGSGNTEAFF. Written as DNA, the CDR3 is TGCGCCAGCAGCCCGGACAGGGGCTCAGGAAACACTGAAGCTTTCTTT.

V usage is TRBV19 and J usage is TRBJ2-2; 7 nucleotides line up with TRBD1. Germline CDR1 is LNHDA and CDR2 is SQIVND (reference sequence). The V gene end was trimmed by 6 bases and the J gene end by 5 bases; junction bases not matched to a gene: 15. The CDR3 is 17 residues long. The CDR3 region has the DNA TGTGCCAGTAGGTTGTCAGGGGGTGACCCTGGTACCGGGGAGCTGTTTTTT. Translated: CASRLSGGDPGTGELFF.

The chain recombines TRBV7-2 with TRBJ2-3, with D possibly being TRBD2 (6 bases). This CDR3 is 15 amino acids long. The germline V gene has CDR1 SGHTA and CDR2 FQGNSA. Trimming cost V 2 bases and J 0 bases, with 9 bases left between them. CDR3 residues: CASSLLGTSTDTQYF. The CDR3 DNA follows: TGTGCCAGCAGCTTATTGGGGACTAGCACAGATACGCAGTATTTT.

The rearrangement joins TRBV5-1 to TRBJ2-3; D possibly corresponds to TRBD2 (6 bases). Germline CDR1 is SGHRS and CDR2 is YFSETQ. This CDR3 has 15 amino acids. Trimming left V 2 bases short and J 1 base short, with 11 bases between. CDR3 sequence: CASSLQRARTDTQYF. The DNA for the CDR3 is TGCGCCAGCAGCTTACAGCGGGCTCGCACAGATACGCAGTATTTT.

The genes are TRBV7-2 and TRBJ1-1, with D possibly being TRBD1 (6 bases). V was shortened by 1 base and J by 7 bases, with 16 bases between the two germline ends. The germline V gene has CDR1 SGHTA and CDR2 FQGNSA. The length of the CDR3 is 15 residues. This chain's CDR3 is CASSLGRGPEFEAFF. CDR3 bases: TGTGCCAGCAGCTTAGGGCGGGGGCCCGAATTTGAAGCTTTCTTT.

The V call is TRBV30, the J call TRBJ2-7; the match to TRBD2 covers 10 bases. Germline loops: CDR1 GTSNPN, CDR2 SVGIG (reference sequence). The junction had 7 bases not matched to a gene; V was cut back by 1 base and J by 1 base. CDR3 length: 16 amino acids. CDR3 nucleotide sequence: TGTGCCTGGAGTGGATATCCTAGCGGGGGTTCCTACGAGCAGTACTTC. This codes for CAWSGYPSGGSYEQYF.

V and J are TRBV3-1 (or the pseudogene TRBV3-2) and TRBJ2-2; TRBD1 matches 10 bases. The CDR3 length is 17 residues. Trimming cost V 2 bases and J 5 bases; bases outside gene matches: 8. Germline V gene sequence: CDR1 LGHDT, CDR2 YNNKEL (reference sequence). This CDR3 is CASSQLGDRGFTGELFF. CDR3 bases: TGTGCCAGCAGCCAACTTGGGGACAGGGGATTTACCGGGGAGCTGTTTTTT.

This rearrangement joins TRBV1 to TRBJ2-7; TRBD2, the table's D call, lacks a check against the DNA. TRBV1 is described as a pseudogene. The length of the CDR3 is 16 residues. CDR3 sequence (DNA): TGCACCAGCAGCCAAATCCAAAGGGAGCGGGCCTACGAGCAGTACTTC. It specifies CTSSQIQRERAYEQYF.

The chain combines TRBV19 with TRBJ1-1; the match to TRBD1 covers 8 bases. Germline CDR1 is LNHDA and CDR2 is SQIVND (reference sequence). The CDR3 is 16 residues long. V was pared by 4 bases and J by 1 base, with 8 bases of the junction left unmatched. The CDR3 protein is CASSTRQGLQNTEAFF. For the CDR3, the DNA is TGTGCCAGTAGTACTCGACAGGGGCTTCAGAACACTGAAGCTTTCTTT.

The V and J genes are TRBV27 and TRBJ2-3; D perhaps matches TRBD1 (7 bases). Germline lookup yields CDR1 MNHEY and CDR2 SMNVEV (reference sequence). This CDR3 has 16 amino acids. Trimming took off 4 bases at V and 1 base at J, with 15 bases between the two ends. Here the CDR3 reads CASSSRRGRGTDTQYF. The DNA for the CDR3 is TGTGCCAGCAGTTCTAGGAGGGGGCGGGGCACAGATACGCAGTATTTT.

V usage is TRBV6-1 and J usage is TRBJ1-4; 8 positions match TRBD1. V was clipped by 2 bases and J by 6 bases; unmatched bases: 5. This CDR3 contains 15 residues. The germline CDR1 and CDR2 sequences are MNHNS and SASEGT. The CDR3 sequence is CASSEPGGVDEKLFF. The CDR3 nucleotides are TGTGCCAGCAGTGAACCAGGGGGCGTAGATGAAAAACTGTTTTTT.

CDR3 region: CASSLDRASGFTDTQYF. Written as DNA, the CDR3 is TGTGCCAGCAGCTTAGATCGGGCTAGCGGTTTCACAGATACGCAGTATTTT. The chain employs TRBV11-2 and TRBJ2-3; the match to TRBD2 covers 7 bases. CDR1 and CDR2 (germline): SGHAT, FQNNGV. V trimming: 0 bases; J trimming: 2 bases; junction bases outside the gene matches: 8. CDR3 length: 17 amino acids.